These 22 T cell receptor beta chains came from one sample sequenced in a study of Ad26.COV2.S vaccination and SARS-CoV-2 variants. Treatment denoted: around 19 received Ad26.COV2.S at low or high dose, single or two shots; about 5 received placebo; per-sample allocation not given. Sample collection was performed on day 63 after the first vaccine or placebo injection. Repertoires were generated with immunoSEQ multiplex PCR, while TCRdb's copy carries only in-frame clones and drops some. The table lists 360,000 or so clones, around 87% of them singletons. Sequencing used peripheral blood, obtained in a trial of Ad26.COV2.S vaccine versus placebo. Every receptor here comes from a person between 18 and 59 years old who received the Ad26.COV2.S COVID-19 vaccine or a placebo.

Regarding this clone: This sample includes further DNA sequences coding for the same CDR3. The gene calls are TRBV30 and TRBJ1-4, with a possible D match to TRBD1 (6 bases). Germline V CDR1 and CDR2: GTSNPN, SVGIG (reference sequence). The germline V and J ends were trimmed by 0 bases and 7 bases, with 12 bases remaining between them. This CDR3 spans 14 amino acids. The CDR3 loop reads CAWSVLGGPEKLFF. In nucleotides, the CDR3 is TGTGCCTGGAGTGTACTGGGGGGGCCTGAAAAACTGTTTTTT.

In this sample, this clone turned up a few times. The CDR3 DNA sequence: TGCAGCGTTGACGGGGGCGACGGAGAGACCCAGTACTTC. Translating gives CSVDGGDGETQYF. The chain uses TRBV29-1 and TRBJ2-5; either TRBD1 or TRBD2 may fit D (6 bases each). The CDR3 consists of 13 residues. Trimming stripped 3 bases from V and 4 bases from J, with 12 bases between. CDR1 SQVTM and CDR2 ANQGSEA come from the germline V gene.

The count of this clone is one. J is TRBJ2-7 and V is TRBV2; D might be TRBD1 (6 bases). V lost 7 bases to trimming and J lost 5 bases, with 18 bases between them. Germline CDR1 is SNHLY and CDR2 is FYNNEI. The CDR3 runs 14 residues. DNA of the CDR3: TGTGCCAGCACTGTACAGGCAGGGGTTAACGAGCAGTACTTC. Protein product: CASTVQAGVNEQYF.

This chain joins TRBV5-1 and TRBJ2-2; 8 bases align to TRBD1. The CDR3 consists of 16 residues. Germline V gene lookup returns CDR1 SGHRS and CDR2 YFSETQ. Unmatched junction bases numbered 6, after V lost 0 bases and J lost 5 bases. The CDR3 is CASSLVDRVPTGELFF. The CDR3 nucleotides are TGCGCCAGCAGCTTGGTGGACAGGGTTCCAACCGGGGAGCTGTTTTTT.

The gene calls are TRBV6-1 and TRBJ2-1; 9 nucleotides line up with TRBD2. With 0 bases clipped from V and 5 bases from J, the junction kept 8 bases outside the gene matches. CDR1 and CDR2 (germline): MNHNS, SASEGT. The CDR3 contains 17 residues. The CDR3 DNA follows: TGTGCCAGCAGTGAAGCTGGCGGGGGGGCCTTTGACAATGAGCAGTTCTTC. Amino acid sequence: CASSEAGGGAFDNEQFF.

The V and J genes are TRBV5-5 and TRBJ2-5, with TRBD2 matching 12 bases. V was clipped by 5 bases and J by 6 bases; unmatched bases: 8. The germline V gene encodes CDR1 SGHKS and CDR2 YYEKEE (reference sequence). The CDR3 is 15 amino acids. CDR3 protein: CASSSSGGAAKTQYF. The CDR3 bases are TGTGCCAGCAGTTCTAGCGGGGGGGCCGCAAAGACCCAGTACTTC.

V usage is TRBV27 and J usage is TRBJ1-2, with D possibly matching TRBD1 (6 bases). The V gene lost 8 bases and the J gene lost 5 bases, with 9 bases spanning the gap. The germline V gene has CDR1 MNHEY and CDR2 SMNVEV (reference sequence). This CDR3 region has 11 residues. CDR3 region: CASSDSYGYTF. The DNA of the CDR3 is TGTGCCAGCTCGGACAGTTATGGCTACACCTTC.

The rearrangement links TRBV5-1 to TRBJ1-2, with D tentatively TRBD1 (5 bases). The CDR3 runs to 14 residues. V lost 4 bases and J 3 bases, leaving 13 bases between the germline ends. Per germline, CDR1 SGHRS and CDR2 YFSETQ. The CDR3 coding sequence is TGCGCCAGCAGCAAGGGGTTGGAGGACTATGGCTACACCTTC. Its protein product is CASSKGLEDYGYTF. Full variable domain (remainder filled in from reference TRBV5-1 and TRBJ1-2): KAGVTQTPRYLIKTRGQQVTLSCSPISGHRSVSWYQQTPGQGLQFLFEYFSETQRNKGNFPGRFSGRQFSNSRSEMNVSTLELGDSALYLCASSKGLEDYGYTFGSGTRLTVV.

The chain joins TRBV14 to TRBJ1-1, with TRBD1 matching over 7 bases. CDR3 length: 13 residues. V lost 4 bases, J lost 5 bases, and 4 bases stayed unmatched. The V gene's germline CDR1 is SGHDN and CDR2 FVKESK. CDR3 bases: TGTGCCAGCAGCCTGGGACAGCTGACTGAAGCTTTCTTT. The encoded protein is CASSLGQLTEAFF.

The chain recombines TRBV5-4 with TRBJ2-3, with 15 bases that match TRBD2. This CDR3 spans 17 amino acids. The germline V gene encodes CDR1 SGHNT and CDR2 YYREEE (reference sequence). V was pared by 0 bases and J by 5 bases, with 4 bases of the junction left unmatched. In nucleotides, the CDR3 is TGTGCCAGCAGCTTGGGGACTAGCGGGGGGGCCGGAGATACGCAGTATTTT. Protein sequence: CASSLGTSGGAGDTQYF.

The rearrangement links TRBV11-2 to TRBJ2-2; D gene unclear. The ends were cut back, 3 bases at V and 6 bases at J, with 5 bases in the middle. The CDR3 loop spans 12 amino acids. Germline CDR1 SGHAT, CDR2 FQNNGV. The CDR3 DNA reads TGTGCCAGCAGCTTTTCACCCGGGGAGCTGTTTTTT. It yields the protein CASSFSPGELFF.

The V and J genes are TRBV5-1 and TRBJ2-5; no clear D. Germline V gives CDR1 SGHRS, CDR2 YFSETQ. The CDR3 contains 15 residues. With 0 bases removed from V and 5 bases from J, the gap between germline ends came to 14 bases. The CDR3 DNA reads as TGCGCCAGCAGCTTGGAGGCCCTCCGGCGCGAGACCCAGTACTTC. Protein: CASSLEALRRETQYF.

Turning to this clone: The germline gene is not matched at one end of the junction; a read error may be the cause. The chain's CDR3 is CASSWGTDRDTEAFF. The CDR3 coding sequence is TGTGCTAGCAGCTGGGGGACAGACAGGGACACTGAAGCTTTCTTT. J is TRBJ1-1 and V is TRBV7-7; TRBD1 matches at 7 bases. From germline, CDR1 is SSHAT and CDR2 FNYEAQ (reference sequence). The CDR3 covers 15 residues.

About this clone itself: One end of the junction varies from germline; a read error may be responsible. The rearrangement uses TRBV7-7 and TRBJ2-3; D is possibly TRBD1 (7 bases). The CDR3 totals 15 residues. Germline V gives CDR1 SSHAT, CDR2 FNYEAQ (reference sequence). The CDR3, as DNA: TGTGCTAGCAGCTTAGGAGGGGGCGGGACAGATACGCAGTATTTT. It codes for CASSLGGGGTDTQYF.

The chain is built from TRBV5-1 and TRBJ2-7, with D unclear. This CDR3 is 12 amino acids long. The V gene lost 1 base and the J gene lost 3 bases, with 5 bases spanning the gap. Per germline, CDR1 SGHRS and CDR2 YFSETQ. As DNA, the CDR3 is TGCGCCAGCAGCTTGAACCACTACGAGCAGTACTTC. Translating gives CASSLNHYEQYF.

This chain links TRBV5-1 with TRBJ2-3; no reliable D call. Germline V CDR1 and CDR2: SGHRS, YFSETQ. Trimming took off 5 bases at V and 2 bases at J, with 12 bases between the two ends. The CDR3 is 14 residues long. CDR3 in amino acids: CASRGQLTTDTQYF. Here the CDR3 DNA reads TGCGCCAGCAGAGGGCAGCTAACCACAGATACGCAGTATTTT.

This clone has only one observation. V and J are TRBV6-5 and TRBJ2-1; D is ambiguous. Trimming cost V 0 bases and J 9 bases, with 9 bases left between them. Germline V gene data show CDR1 as MNHEY and CDR2 as SVGAGI. The CDR3 length is 13 residues. This chain's CDR3 is CASSYSTTGEQFF. The CDR3 nucleotides are TGTGCCAGCAGTTACTCCACAACGGGTGAGCAGTTCTTC.

The chain has TRBV7-8 and TRBJ2-7; D may be TRBD2 (6 bases). Trimming cost V 1 base and J 0 bases, with 10 bases left between them. The V gene's germline CDR1 is SGHVS and CDR2 FQNEAQ. The length of the CDR3 is 15 residues. The CDR3, as DNA: TGTGCCAGCAGCTTAGGTGTGGGGGGCTCCTACGAGCAGTACTTC. This codes for CASSLGVGGSYEQYF.

The V call is TRBV4-2, the J call TRBJ2-2; a possible D gene is TRBD2 (7 bases). Germline V CDR1 and CDR2: LGHNA, YNFKEQ. Between the trimmed V and J ends, which lost 4 bases and 4 bases, there was a span of 13 bases. This CDR3 comprises 15 residues. As DNA, the CDR3 is TGTGCCAGCAGCCTTGGGGGGGCGGGCACCGGGGAGCTGTTTTTT. Protein: CASSLGGAGTGELFF.

The rearrangement links TRBV2 to TRBJ2-4; D is uncertain. The CDR3 runs 12 residues. Trimming cost V 9 bases and J 2 bases, with 8 bases left between them. The V gene's germline CDR1 is SNHLY and CDR2 FYNNEI. The CDR3 region is CASTISKNIQYF. CDR3 sequence (DNA): TGTGCCAGTACAATTTCCAAAAACATTCAGTACTTC.

This chain connects TRBV19 to TRBJ1-2, with 9 nucleotides matching TRBD1. V trimming: 5 bases; J trimming: 4 bases; junction bases outside the gene matches: 8. CDR3 length: 15 amino acids. Per the germline V gene, CDR1 is LNHDA and CDR2 is SQIVND (reference sequence). The CDR3 loop reads CASSGTGGGGYGYTF. In DNA form, the CDR3 reads TGTGCCAGTAGTGGAACAGGGGGCGGAGGCTATGGCTACACCTTC. Drawing the rest from reference TRBV19 and TRBJ1-2, the complete variable domain is DGGITQSPKYLFRKEGQNVTLSCEQNLNHDAMYWYRQDPGQGLRLIYYSQIVNDFQKGDIAEGYSVSREKKESFPLTVTSAQKNPTAFYLCASSGTGGGGYGYTFGSGTRLTVV.

The chain recombines TRBV9 with TRBJ1-1; D gene unclear. CDR3 length: 13 amino acids. Germline CDR1 reads SGDLS; CDR2 reads YYNGEE. Trimming took off 2 bases at V and 8 bases at J, with 13 bases between the two ends. The CDR3 sequence: CASSVTWATEAFF. In DNA form, the CDR3 reads TGTGCCAGCAGCGTTACTTGGGCAACCGAAGCTTTCTTT.